Sequencing of this TCR beta chain was carried out in a study of blood T cell repertoires in COVID-19. Study background: Samples representing acute and convalescent COVID-19 were sourced from the United States, Italy and Spain. Sample material is recorded as cDNA or gDNA derived from T cells, B-cell-depleted T cells, or PBMCs.

CDR3 length: 15 residues. V was pared by 4 bases and J by 7 bases, with 10 bases of the junction left unmatched. Germline V gene data show CDR1 as SGDLS and CDR2 as YYNGEE. In the original workflow: Reference gene primer amplification yielded estimated nucleated cell counts. Profiling relied on immunoSEQ multiplex PCR, and the TCRdb table lists in-frame clones only, not all of them. V, J and clone size reflect that table, while D and trimming were determined from the DNA. The sample records approximately 100,000 clones, roughly 89% being singletons. This receptor was identified in a human donor in a cohort sampled during active COVID-19. Sequences were obtained from peripheral blood. The gene calls are TRBV9 and TRBJ2-1, with TRBD1 matching 8 bases. CDR3 sequence: CASSSGQGKSNEQFF. The CDR3 DNA reads TGTGCCAGCAGCTCCGGACAGGGCAAAAGTAATGAGCAGTTCTTC.